The 17 T cell receptor beta chains below all came from one sample that was sequenced in a study of cytomegalovirus exposure and HLA in healthy donors. PCR used 60 Vbeta primers and 13 Jbeta primers. Assay: immunoSEQ multiplex PCR; the TCRdb copy retains only in-frame clones and omits some. The table has some 180,000 clones, 81% seen once; the top ten hold more than 3%. Sequencing was performed on PBMCs. The origin of the receptors is a middle-aged man in good health and CMV-seropositive.

The rearrangement joins TRBV29-1 to TRBJ2-1; the match to TRBD2 covers 11 bases. This CDR3 spans 18 amino acids. V shed 1 base, J shed 0 bases, and the junction held 8 bases outside the gene matches. Germline V gene data show CDR1 as SQVTM and CDR2 as ANQGSEA. The CDR3 sequence is CSVEVLAGGDSSYNEQFF. CDR3 nucleotides: TGCAGCGTTGAAGTCCTAGCGGGGGGCGATAGCTCCTACAATGAGCAGTTCTTC.

This chain joins TRBV2 and TRBJ2-3; possible D gene TRBD2, 6 bases. V lost 6 bases and J 3 bases, leaving 10 bases between the germline ends. The CDR3 spans 13 residues. Germline V lookup: CDR1 SNHLY, CDR2 FYNNEI. The CDR3 sequence is CASSQLATDTQYF. CDR3 in DNA: TGTGCCAGCAGCCAACTAGCTACAGATACGCAGTATTTT.

The chain is built from TRBV6-1 and TRBJ1-6, with TRBD1 identical over 8 bases. The CDR3 consists of 15 residues. Losses at the gene ends were 2 bases for V and 11 bases for J; bases not matched to a gene: 8. The germline gives CDR1 MNHNS, CDR2 SASEGT. The CDR3 nucleotides are TGTGCCAGCAGTGAATGGCAGGGGGCTGGGGCACCCCTCCACTTT. Translating gives CASSEWQGAGAPLHF.

The CDR3 region is CASSLVDGDTEAFF. The CDR3 DNA sequence: TGTGCCAGCAGCTTAGTGGACGGGGACACTGAAGCTTTCTTT. The chain has TRBV7-6 and TRBJ1-1; D gene unclear. With 1 base removed from V and 3 bases from J, the gap between germline ends came to 9 bases. There are 14 residues in the CDR3. Germline V gene data show CDR1 as SGHVS and CDR2 as FNYEAQ. Full variable domain (missing parts from reference TRBV7-6 and TRBJ1-1): GAGVSQSPRYKVTKRGQDVALRCDPISGHVSLYWYRQALGQGPEFLTYFNYEAQQDKSGLPNDRFSAERPEGSISTLTIQRTEQRDSAMYRCASSLVDGDTEAFFGQGTRLTVV.

V and J are TRBV12-5 and TRBJ2-2, with 9 bases fitting TRBD2. CDR1 LGHNT and CDR2 FRNRAP come from the germline V gene. J lost 7 bases, V lost 2 bases, and 8 bases had no gene match. The CDR3 is 16 amino acids. Written as DNA, the CDR3 is TGTGCTAGTGGTTTGCCAAGCAGCGGGGGGAGCGGGGAGCTGTTTTTT. Protein sequence: CASGLPSSGGSGELFF.

The V call is TRBV4-1, the J call TRBJ2-7; 7 bases are shared with TRBD1. There are 16 residues in the CDR3. Germline V lookup: CDR1 MGHRA, CDR2 YSYEKL. V shed 2 bases and J 0 bases; nucleotides not matched to a gene: 7. The chain's CDR3 is CASSQTWGQHSYEQYF. The DNA for the CDR3 is TGCGCCAGCAGCCAAACCTGGGGACAGCACTCCTACGAGCAGTACTTC.

This clone occurred once. The chain links TRBV10-3 to TRBJ2-7; TRBD2 agrees at 10 bases. The CDR3 has 17 amino acids. The trim removed 2 bases at V and 3 bases at J, leaving 10 bases unmatched. In germline, CDR1 is ENHRY, CDR2 SYGVKD. The CDR3 sequence is CAISEGVGPSGSYEQYF. The CDR3 nucleotides are TGTGCCATCAGTGAGGGGGTCGGGCCTAGCGGGAGCTACGAGCAGTACTTC.

The chain employs TRBV10-2 and TRBJ2-7; D unclear. The CDR3 length is 13 residues. The V gene lost 6 bases and the J gene lost 2 bases, with 11 bases spanning the gap. Per the germline V gene, CDR1 is WSHSY and CDR2 is SAAADI. CDR3 loop: CASRETPAYEQYF. The CDR3, as DNA: TGCGCCAGCAGGGAGACGCCGGCCTACGAGCAGTACTTC.

The chain carries TRBV5-6 and TRBJ1-2; D is uncertain. This CDR3 is built from 12 residues. Germline V gene sequence: CDR1 SGHDT, CDR2 YYEEEE. V gave up 1 base and J gave up 7 bases, with 8 bases separating them. DNA for the CDR3: TGTGCCAGCAGCTTGTGCGATAGTGGCTACACCTTC. It codes for CASSLCDSGYTF.

This chain joins TRBV2 and TRBJ1-1; possible D gene TRBD1, 5 bases. CDR1 and CDR2 from the germline V gene are SNHLY and FYNNEI. This CDR3 has 14 amino acids. Deletions cut 5 bases from V and 5 bases from J, with 15 bases between. The CDR3 region has the DNA TGTGCCAGCAGTACCGGGGGGGAGGGAACTGAAGCTTTCTTT. Encoded protein: CASSTGGEGTEAFF.

V usage is TRBV4-1 and J usage is TRBJ2-7, with TRBD2 identical over 7 bases. The germline V gene encodes CDR1 MGHRA and CDR2 YSYEKL. The CDR3 is 14 residues long. V gave up 3 bases and J gave up 3 bases; unmatched junction bases: 5. CDR3 coding DNA: TGCGCCAGCAGCCAGCTAGCGGAAGACTACGAGCAGTACTTC. Its translation: CASSQLAEDYEQYF.

The rearrangement uses TRBV7-3 and TRBJ1-4, with TRBD1 as a possible D gene (6 bases). Germline values: CDR1 SGHTA, CDR2 FQGTGA. The CDR3 has 15 residues. Trimming cost V 6 bases and J 7 bases, with 18 bases left between them. This CDR3 is CASSPARGNIEKLFF. The CDR3 nucleotides are TGTGCCAGCAGTCCAGCCAGGGGAAACATTGAAAAACTGTTTTTT. The full variable domain, in which reference TRBV7-3 and TRBJ1-4 provide the parts outside the CDR3, is GAGVSQTPSNKVTEKGKYVELRCDPISGHTALYWYRQSLGQGPEFLIYFQGTGAADDSGLPNDRFFAVRPEGSVSTLKIQRTERGDSAVYLCASSPARGNIEKLFFGSGTQLSVL.

To note about this clone: At one of its ends the junction is not consistent with the germline gene, which may arise from a read error. The chain employs TRBV5-4 and TRBJ2-3, with 13 bases fitting TRBD2. This CDR3 is 13 amino acids long. CDR1 is SGHNT, CDR2 YYREEE, per germline (reference sequence). The CDR3 here is CASSVGLAGLRLF. CDR3 DNA sequence: TGTGCCAGCAGCGTGGGACTAGCGGGGCTTCGGTTATTT.

This chain connects TRBV9 to TRBJ2-2; 9 nucleotides agree with TRBD1. Losses at the gene ends were 3 bases for V and 6 bases for J; bases not matched to a gene: 9. Looked up from germline, CDR1 is SGDLS and CDR2 is YYNGEE. The CDR3 has 16 residues. The CDR3 region is CASSGQGGLSAGELFF. The CDR3 DNA reads as TGTGCCAGCAGCGGACAGGGGGGGCTATCCGCCGGGGAGCTGTTTTTT.

V and J are TRBV7-2 and TRBJ2-5; D is possibly TRBD1 (6 bases). This CDR3 comprises 16 residues. Germline V gives CDR1 SGHTA, CDR2 FQGNSA. V was clipped by 1 base and J by 2 bases, with 14 bases between them. The CDR3 DNA reads as TGTGCCAGCAGCTTAGTTTTGACAGGAGGACAAGAGACCCAGTACTTC. This translates into CASSLVLTGGQETQYF. Complete variable domain (other parts from reference TRBV7-2 and TRBJ2-5): GAGVSQSPSNKVTEKGKDVELRCDPISGHTALYWYRQSLGQGLEFLIYFQGNSAPDKSGLPSDRFSAERTGGSVSTLTIQRTQQEDSAVYLCASSLVLTGGQETQYFGPGTRLLVL.

This clone is a singleton in its sample. The chain links TRBV13 to TRBJ2-1; 10 nucleotides line up with TRBD2. Germline values: CDR1 PRHDT, CDR2 FYEKMQ (reference sequence). Trimming removed 4 bases from V and 9 bases from J; junction bases left unmatched: 12. There are 16 residues in the CDR3. The CDR3: CASSSRVAGGTSEQFF. DNA of the CDR3: TGTGCCAGCAGCTCCAGGGTAGCGGGAGGCACGAGTGAGCAGTTCTTC.

This chain joins TRBV5-1 and TRBJ2-1; 14 bases are a match to TRBD2. The CDR3 consists of 17 residues. The V and J ends lost 3 bases and 7 bases, in that order; junction bases with no gene match: 9. In germline, CDR1 is SGHRS, CDR2 YFSETQ. CDR3 loop: CASSSDRGLAGDNEQFF. Written as DNA, the CDR3 is TGCGCCAGCAGCTCCGACAGGGGACTAGCGGGAGATAATGAGCAGTTCTTC.